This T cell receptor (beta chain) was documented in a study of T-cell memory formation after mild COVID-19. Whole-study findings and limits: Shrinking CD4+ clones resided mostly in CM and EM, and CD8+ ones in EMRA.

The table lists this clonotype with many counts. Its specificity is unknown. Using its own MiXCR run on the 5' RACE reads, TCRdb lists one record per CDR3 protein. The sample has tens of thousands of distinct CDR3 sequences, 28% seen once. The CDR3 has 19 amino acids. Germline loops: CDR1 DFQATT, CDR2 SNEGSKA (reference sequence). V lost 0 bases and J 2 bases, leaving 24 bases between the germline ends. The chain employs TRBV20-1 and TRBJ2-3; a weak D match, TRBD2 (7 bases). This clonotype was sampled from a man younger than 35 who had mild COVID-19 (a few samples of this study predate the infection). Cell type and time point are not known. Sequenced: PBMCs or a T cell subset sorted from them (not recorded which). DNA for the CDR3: TGCAGTGCTAGAGAGGCGGACGGGGGGCCTACCCTTATCACAGATACGCAGTATTTT. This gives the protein CSAREADGGPTLITDTQYF.